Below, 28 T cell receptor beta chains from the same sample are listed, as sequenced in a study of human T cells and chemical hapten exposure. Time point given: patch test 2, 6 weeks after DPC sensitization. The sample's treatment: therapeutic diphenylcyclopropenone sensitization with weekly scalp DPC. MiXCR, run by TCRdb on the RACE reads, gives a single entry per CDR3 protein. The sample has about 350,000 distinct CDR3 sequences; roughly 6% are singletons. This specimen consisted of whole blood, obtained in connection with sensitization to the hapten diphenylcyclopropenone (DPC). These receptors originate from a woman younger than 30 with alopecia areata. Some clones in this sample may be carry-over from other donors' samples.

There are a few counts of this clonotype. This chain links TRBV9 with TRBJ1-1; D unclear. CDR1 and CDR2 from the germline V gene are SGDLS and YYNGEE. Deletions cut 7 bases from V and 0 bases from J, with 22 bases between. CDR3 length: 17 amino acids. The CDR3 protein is CASGYQVNIKLNTEAFF. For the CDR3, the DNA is TGTGCCAGCGGATACCAGGTTAATATTAAGCTGAACACTGAAGCTTTCTTT.

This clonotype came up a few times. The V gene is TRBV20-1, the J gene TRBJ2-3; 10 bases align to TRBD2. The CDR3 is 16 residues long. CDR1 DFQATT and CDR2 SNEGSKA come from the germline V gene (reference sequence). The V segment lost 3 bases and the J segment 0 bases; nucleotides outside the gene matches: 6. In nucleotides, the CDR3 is TGCAGTGCTAGCCTAGCGGGGGCCCTCAGCACAGATACGCAGTATTTT. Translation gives CSASLAGALSTDTQYF.

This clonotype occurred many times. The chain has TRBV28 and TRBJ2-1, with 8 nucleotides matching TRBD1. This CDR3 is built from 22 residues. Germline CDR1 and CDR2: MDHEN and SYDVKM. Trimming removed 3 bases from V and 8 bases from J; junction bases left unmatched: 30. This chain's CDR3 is CASSFGWGQSRPDREFMDEQFF. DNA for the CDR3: TGTGCCAGCAGTTTTGGTTGGGGTCAATCCCGGCCGGACAGGGAGTTTATGGATGAGCAGTTCTTC.

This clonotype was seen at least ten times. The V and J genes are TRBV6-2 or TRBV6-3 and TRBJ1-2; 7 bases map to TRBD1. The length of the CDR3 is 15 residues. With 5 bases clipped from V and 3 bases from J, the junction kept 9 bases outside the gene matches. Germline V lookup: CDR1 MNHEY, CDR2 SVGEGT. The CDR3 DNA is TGTGCCAGCAGTCCGCAGTGGGACAGCTACTATGGCTACACCTTC. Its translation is CASSPQWDSYYGYTF.

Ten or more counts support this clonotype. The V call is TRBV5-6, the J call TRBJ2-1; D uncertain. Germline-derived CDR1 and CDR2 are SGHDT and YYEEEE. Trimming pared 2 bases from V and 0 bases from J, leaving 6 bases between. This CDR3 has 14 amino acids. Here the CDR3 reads CASSFSGSYNEQFF. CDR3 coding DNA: TGTGCCAGCAGCTTCAGTGGCTCCTACAATGAGCAGTTCTTC.

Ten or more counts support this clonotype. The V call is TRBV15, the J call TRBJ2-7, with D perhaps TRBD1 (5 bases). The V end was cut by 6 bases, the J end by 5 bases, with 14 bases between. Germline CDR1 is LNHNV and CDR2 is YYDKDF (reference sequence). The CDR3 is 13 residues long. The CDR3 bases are TGTGCCACCAGTTTCCAGGGCGGCAACGAGCAGTACTTC. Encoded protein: CATSFQGGNEQYF.

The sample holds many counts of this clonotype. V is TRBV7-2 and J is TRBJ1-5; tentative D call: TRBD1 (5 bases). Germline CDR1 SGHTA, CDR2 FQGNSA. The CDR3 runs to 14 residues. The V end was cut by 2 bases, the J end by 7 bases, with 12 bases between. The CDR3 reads CASSLLGVRQPQHF. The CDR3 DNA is TGTGCCAGCAGCTTATTGGGGGTTCGGCAGCCCCAGCATTTT.

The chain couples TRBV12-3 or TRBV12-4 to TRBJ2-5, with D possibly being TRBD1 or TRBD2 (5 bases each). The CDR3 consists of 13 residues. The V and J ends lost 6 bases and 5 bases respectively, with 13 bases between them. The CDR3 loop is CASRGRRGETQYF. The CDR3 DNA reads TGTGCCAGCAGGGGACGCAGAGGGGAGACCCAGTACTTC.

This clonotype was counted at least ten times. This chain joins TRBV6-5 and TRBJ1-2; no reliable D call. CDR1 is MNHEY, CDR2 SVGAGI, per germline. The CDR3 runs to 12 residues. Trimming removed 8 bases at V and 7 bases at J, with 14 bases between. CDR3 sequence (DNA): TGTGCCAGCCAGTCCGCAGCGAGTGGCTACACCTTC. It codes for CASQSAASGYTF.

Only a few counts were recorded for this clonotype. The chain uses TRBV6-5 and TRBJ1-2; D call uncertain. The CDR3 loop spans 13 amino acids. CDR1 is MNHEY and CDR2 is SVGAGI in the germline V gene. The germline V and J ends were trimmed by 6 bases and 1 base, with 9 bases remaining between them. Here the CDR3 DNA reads TGTGCCAGCAGGCAGGCGGATAACTATGGCTACACCTTC. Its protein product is CASRQADNYGYTF.

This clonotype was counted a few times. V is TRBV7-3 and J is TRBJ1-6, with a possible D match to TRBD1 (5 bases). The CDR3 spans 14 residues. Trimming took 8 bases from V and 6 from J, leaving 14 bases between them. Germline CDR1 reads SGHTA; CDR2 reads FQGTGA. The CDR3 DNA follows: TGTGCCAGCGCCGCGGCGGGACTTAATTCACCCCTCCACTTT. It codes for CASAAAGLNSPLHF.

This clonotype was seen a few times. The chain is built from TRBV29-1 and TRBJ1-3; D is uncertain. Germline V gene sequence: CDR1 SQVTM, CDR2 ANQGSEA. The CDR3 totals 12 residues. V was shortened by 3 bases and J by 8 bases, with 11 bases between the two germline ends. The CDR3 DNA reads TGCAGCGTTGATCAGGAAGGAGACACCATATATTTT. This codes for CSVDQEGDTIYF.

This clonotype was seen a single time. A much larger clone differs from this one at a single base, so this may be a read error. This chain's CDR3 is CSARGTEGGVTNEKLFF. The DNA of the CDR3 is TGCAGTGCCAGAGGGACAGAGGGCGGTGTGACTAATGAAAAACTGTTTTTT. The chain is built from TRBV20-1 and TRBJ1-4; 7 positions agree with TRBD1. This CDR3 has 17 residues. Germline assignment: CDR1 DFQATT and CDR2 SNEGSKA (reference sequence).

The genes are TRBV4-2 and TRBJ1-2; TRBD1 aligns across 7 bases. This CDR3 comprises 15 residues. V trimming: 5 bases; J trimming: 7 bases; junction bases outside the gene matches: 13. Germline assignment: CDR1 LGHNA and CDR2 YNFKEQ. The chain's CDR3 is CASSTKSTGEGGYTF. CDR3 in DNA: TGTGCCAGCAGCACTAAATCTACAGGGGAAGGTGGCTACACCTTC.

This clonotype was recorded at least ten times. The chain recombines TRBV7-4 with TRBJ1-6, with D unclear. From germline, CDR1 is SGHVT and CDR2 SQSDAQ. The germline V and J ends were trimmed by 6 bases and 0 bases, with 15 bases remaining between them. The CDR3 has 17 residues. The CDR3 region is CASRPALESSYNSPLHF. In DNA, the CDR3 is TGTGCCAGCAGGCCGGCTTTAGAGAGCTCCTATAATTCACCCCTCCACTTT.

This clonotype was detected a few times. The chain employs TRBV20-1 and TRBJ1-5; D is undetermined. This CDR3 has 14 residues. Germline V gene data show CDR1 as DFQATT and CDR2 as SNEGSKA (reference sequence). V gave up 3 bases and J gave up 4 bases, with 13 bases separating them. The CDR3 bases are TGCAGTGCTAGCGGTGATAGAGAGAATCAGCCCCAGCATTTT. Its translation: CSASGDRENQPQHF.

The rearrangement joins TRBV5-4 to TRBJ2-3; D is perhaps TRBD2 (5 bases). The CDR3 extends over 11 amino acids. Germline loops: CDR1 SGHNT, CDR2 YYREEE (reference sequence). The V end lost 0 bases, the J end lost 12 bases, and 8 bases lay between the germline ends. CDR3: CASSLAGSQYF. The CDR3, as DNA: TGTGCCAGCAGCTTGGCGGGGTCCCAGTATTTT.

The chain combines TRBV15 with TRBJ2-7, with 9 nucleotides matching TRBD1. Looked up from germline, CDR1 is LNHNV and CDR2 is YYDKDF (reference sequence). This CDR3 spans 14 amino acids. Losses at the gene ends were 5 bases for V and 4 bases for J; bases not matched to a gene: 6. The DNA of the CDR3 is TGTGCCACCAGCTTAGACAGGGGGTTGTACGAGCAGTACTTC. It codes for CATSLDRGLYEQYF.

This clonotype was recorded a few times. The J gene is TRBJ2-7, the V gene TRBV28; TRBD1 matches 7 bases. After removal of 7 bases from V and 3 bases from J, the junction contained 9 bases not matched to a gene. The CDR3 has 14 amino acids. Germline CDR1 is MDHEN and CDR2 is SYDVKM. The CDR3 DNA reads TGTGCCAGCACTTCAGGGGGTGAGAGCTACGAGCAGTACTTC. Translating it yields CASTSGGESYEQYF.

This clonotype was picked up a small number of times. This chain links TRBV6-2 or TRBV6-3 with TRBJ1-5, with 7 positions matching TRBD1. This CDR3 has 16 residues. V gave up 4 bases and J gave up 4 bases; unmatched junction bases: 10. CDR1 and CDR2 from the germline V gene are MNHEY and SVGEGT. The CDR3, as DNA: TGTGCCAGCAGTTCATTTGGACAGGCCTCGAATCAGCCCCAGCATTTT. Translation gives CASSSFGQASNQPQHF.

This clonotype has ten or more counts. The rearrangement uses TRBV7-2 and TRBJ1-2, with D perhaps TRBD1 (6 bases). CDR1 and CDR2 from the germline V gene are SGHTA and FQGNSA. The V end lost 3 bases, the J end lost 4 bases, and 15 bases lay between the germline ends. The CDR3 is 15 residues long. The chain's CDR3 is CASSLDRPGPYGYTF. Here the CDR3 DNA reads TGTGCCAGCAGCTTGGACAGACCGGGGCCCTATGGCTACACCTTC.

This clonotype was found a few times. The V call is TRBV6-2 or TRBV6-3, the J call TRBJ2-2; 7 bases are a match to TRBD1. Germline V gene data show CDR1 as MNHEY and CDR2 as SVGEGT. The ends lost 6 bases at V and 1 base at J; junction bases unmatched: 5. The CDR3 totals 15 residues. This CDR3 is CASRTRDRNTGELFF. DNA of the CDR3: TGTGCCAGCAGAACCCGGGACAGGAACACCGGGGAGCTGTTTTTT.

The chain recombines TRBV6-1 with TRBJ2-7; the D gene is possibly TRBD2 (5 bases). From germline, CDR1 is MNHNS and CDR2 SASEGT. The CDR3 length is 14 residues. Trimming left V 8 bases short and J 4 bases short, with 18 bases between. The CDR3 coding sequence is TGTGCCAGCGGCGAACCTGGCGGGCGTTACGAGCAGTACTTC. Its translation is CASGEPGGRYEQYF.

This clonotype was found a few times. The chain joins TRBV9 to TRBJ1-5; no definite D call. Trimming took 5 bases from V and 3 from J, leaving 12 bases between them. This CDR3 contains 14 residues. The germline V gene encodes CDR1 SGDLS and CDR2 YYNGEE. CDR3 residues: CASRGAEPNQPQHF. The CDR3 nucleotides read TGTGCCAGCAGGGGCGCCGAACCCAATCAGCCCCAGCATTTT.

CDR3 sequence reads: CASSEFIQANSPLHF. The CDR3 DNA reads TGTGCCAGCAGTGAATTCATACAGGCGAATTCACCCCTCCACTTT. The V call is TRBV6-1, the J call TRBJ1-6; D is perhaps TRBD1 (5 bases). The germline gives CDR1 MNHNS, CDR2 SASEGT. CDR3 length: 15 residues. Trimming removed 2 bases from V and 7 bases from J, with 12 bases in between.

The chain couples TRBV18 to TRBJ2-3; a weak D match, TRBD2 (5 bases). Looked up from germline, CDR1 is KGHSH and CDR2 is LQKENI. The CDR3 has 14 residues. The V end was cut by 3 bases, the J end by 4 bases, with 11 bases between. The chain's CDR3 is CASSPISGPDTQYF. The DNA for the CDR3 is TGTGCCAGCTCACCGATCAGCGGTCCAGATACGCAGTATTTT.

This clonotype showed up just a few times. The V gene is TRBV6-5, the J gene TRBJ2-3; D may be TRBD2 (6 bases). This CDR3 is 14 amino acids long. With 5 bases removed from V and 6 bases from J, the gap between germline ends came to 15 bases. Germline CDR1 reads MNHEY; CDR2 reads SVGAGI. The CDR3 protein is CASSRGTETDTQYF. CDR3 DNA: TGTGCCAGCAGTCGGGGGACTGAAACGGATACGCAGTATTTT.

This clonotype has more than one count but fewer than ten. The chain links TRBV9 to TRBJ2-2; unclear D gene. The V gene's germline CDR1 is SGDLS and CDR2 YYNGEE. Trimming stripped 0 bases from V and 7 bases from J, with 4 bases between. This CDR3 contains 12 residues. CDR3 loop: CASSVVNGELFF. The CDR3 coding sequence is TGTGCCAGCAGCGTAGTTAACGGGGAGCTGTTTTTT.